The 26 T cell receptor beta chains below all came from one sample that was sequenced in a study of blood T cells in healthy people across ages. A J-beta primer mix and a sample-barcoded 5' primer were used in a second PCR of roughly 7 to 12 cycles. TCRdb reprocessed the 5' RACE reads via MiXCR and lists one record per CDR3 protein. The sample consists of about 1,500,000 distinct CDR3 sequences, 42% of them appearing once. Sequenced material: blood. These receptors were collected from a young woman in good health.

This clonotype was recorded a few times. The chain recombines TRBV21-1 with TRBJ2-5; TRBD1, the D gene given by the table, was not confirmed from the DNA. TRBV21-1 is an annotated pseudogene. This CDR3 spans 14 amino acids. CDR3 sequence: CASSGQGEQETQYF. The CDR3 bases are TGTGCCAGCAGCGGACAGGGAGAACAAGAGACCCAGTACTTC.

Written as DNA, the CDR3 is TGCAGTGCTAGAGATAGCGGTACCCCCGAGCAGTACTTC. Its translation is CSARDSGTPEQYF. The V gene is TRBV20-1, the J gene TRBJ2-7; D might be TRBD2 (6 bases). V lost 0 bases and J lost 6, with 12 bases in between. This CDR3 has 13 amino acids. The germline CDR1 and CDR2 sequences are DFQATT and SNEGSKA (reference sequence).

In this sample, this clonotype turned up a few times. The rearrangement uses TRBV6-1 and TRBJ2-7; D is perhaps TRBD2 (5 bases). The CDR3 extends over 12 amino acids. Per the germline V gene, CDR1 is MNHNS and CDR2 is SASEGT. The CDR3 loop is CATTGNSLEQYF. CDR3 nucleotide sequence: TGTGCAACTACCGGGAACAGTCTCGAGCAGTACTTC.

This clonotype has only one observation. The chain couples TRBV7-9 to TRBJ2-7, with 10 bases fitting TRBD2. V was pared by 3 bases and J by 0 bases, with 2 bases of the junction left unmatched. This CDR3 spans 15 amino acids. Germline V gene lookup returns CDR1 SEHNR and CDR2 FQNEAQ (reference sequence). The DNA for the CDR3 is TGTGCCAGCAGCTTCGGACTAGCGGACTCCTACGAGCAGTACTTC. Translated: CASSFGLADSYEQYF.

This chain uses TRBV3-1 with TRBJ2-7; 7 positions agree with TRBD1. V gave up 0 bases and J gave up 3 bases; unmatched junction bases: 2. Germline-derived CDR1 and CDR2 are LGHDT and YNNKEL (reference sequence). The CDR3 totals 14 residues. This CDR3 reads CASSQDHRGYEQYF. The CDR3 coding sequence is TGTGCCAGCAGCCAAGACCACAGGGGCTACGAGCAGTACTTC.

The chain recombines TRBV27 with TRBJ2-4; 8 nucleotides match TRBD2. The assigned J gene may be wrong: the sequence end matches TRBJ2-7 better. Germline V lookup: CDR1 MNHEY, CDR2 SMNVEV (reference sequence). The CDR3 is 15 amino acids. CDR3 region: CASTRGGAGDYEQYF. CDR3 DNA sequence: TGTGCCAGCACCCGGGGTGGAGCGGGAGATTACGAGCAGTACTTC.

The chain couples TRBV2 to TRBJ2-5, with 7 bases identical to TRBD2. The V gene end was trimmed by 5 bases and the J gene end by 11 bases; junction bases not matched to a gene: 17. The V gene's germline CDR1 is SNHLY and CDR2 FYNNEI. The CDR3 runs to 15 residues. The CDR3 DNA is TGTGCCAGCAGTCGAGGCGGGAGACCCGACAATGAGCAGTACTTC. Encoded protein: CASSRGGRPDNEQYF.

The rearrangement joins TRBV12-3 or TRBV12-4 to TRBJ2-5; possibly TRBD2 for D (5 bases). This CDR3 contains 18 residues. V was clipped by 5 bases and J by 2 bases, with 24 bases between them. In nucleotides, the CDR3 is TGTGCCAGCAGTCGCTCCCGTCGGGTGGGGAGAAGGCAAGAGACCCAGTACTTC. It codes for CASSRSRRVGRRQETQYF.

The genes are TRBV28 and TRBJ2-1; D not certain. Germline CDR1 reads MDHEN; CDR2 reads SYDVKM. Trimming took 6 bases from V and 2 from J, leaving 11 bases between them. The CDR3 has 14 residues. Here the CDR3 reads CASRDSFTYNEQFF. The CDR3 nucleotides read TGTGCCAGCAGAGATTCCTTTACCTACAATGAGCAGTTCTTC.

The rearrangement uses TRBV7-2 and TRBJ1-3; 8 nucleotides agree with TRBD1. The J segment lost 2 bases and the V segment lost 2 bases, leaving 8 bases of the junction unmatched. Germline CDR1 SGHTA, CDR2 FQGNSA. The length of the CDR3 is 17 residues. The CDR3 loop reads CASSLSSGTGAGNTIYF. The CDR3 DNA is TGTGCCAGCAGCTTATCGTCTGGGACAGGTGCTGGAAACACCATATATTTT.

In this sample, this clonotype turned up many times. The chain couples TRBV15 to TRBJ2-1, with 9 bases that match TRBD2. The CDR3 is 15 amino acids. Germline CDR1 is LNHNV and CDR2 is YYDKDF (reference sequence). V was clipped by 0 bases and J by 8 bases; unmatched bases: 5. The CDR3 coding sequence is TGTGCCACCAGCAGAGATGATAGCGGGAGCCATGAGCAGTTCTTC. Translation gives CATSRDDSGSHEQFF. Complete variable domain (other parts from reference TRBV15 and TRBJ2-1): DAMVIQNPRYQVTQFGKPVTLSCSQTLNHNVMYWYQQKSSQAPKLLFHYYDKDFNNEADTPDNFQSRRPNTSFCFLDIRSPGLGDTAMYLCATSRDDSGSHEQFFGPGTRLTVL.

This clonotype turned up a few times. This chain links TRBV10-3 with TRBJ2-7; 16 nucleotides align to TRBD2. The CDR3 consists of 16 residues. Germline V gene sequence: CDR1 ENHRY, CDR2 SYGVKD. The trim removed 7 bases at V and 5 bases at J, leaving 8 bases unmatched. CDR3 amino acids: CAIKPGLAGGPNEQYF. In DNA form, the CDR3 reads TGTGCCATCAAACCGGGACTAGCGGGAGGGCCCAACGAGCAGTACTTC.

J is TRBJ2-1 and V is TRBV10-3; possibly TRBD1 or TRBD2 for D (5 bases each). This CDR3 has 13 amino acids. Germline CDR1 and CDR2: ENHRY and SYGVKD. V shed 7 bases and J shed 8 bases, with 15 bases lying between them. CDR3 protein: CAITRDLNYEQFF. The CDR3 region has the DNA TGTGCCATCACCCGGGACCTCAATTATGAGCAGTTCTTC.

The gene calls are TRBV4-1 and TRBJ2-2; 14 bases are shared with TRBD2. This CDR3 comprises 16 residues. CDR1 is MGHRA and CDR2 is YSYEKL in the germline V gene. V lost 3 bases to trimming and J lost 4 bases; unmatched junction nucleotides: 1. The CDR3, as DNA: TGCGCCAGCAGCCAGGGACTAGCGGGAGCCACCGGGGAGCTGTTTTTT. Amino acid sequence: CASSQGLAGATGELFF.

The table lists this clonotype with a count of one. This CDR3 reads CASRNGLDPYEQYF. The CDR3 DNA follows: TGCGCCAGCAGAAACGGACTAGACCCCTACGAGCAGTACTTC. The chain carries TRBV10-2 and TRBJ2-7, with 7 bases identical to TRBD2. Germline-derived CDR1 and CDR2 are WSHSY and SAAADI. V dropped 6 bases and J dropped 2; count of bases not matched to a gene: 7. The CDR3 totals 14 residues.

The chain links TRBV6-2 or TRBV6-3 to TRBJ1-5; D is perhaps TRBD1 (5 bases). V shed 6 bases and J shed 6 bases, with 6 bases lying between them. This CDR3 region has 11 residues. CDR1 MNHEY and CDR2 SVGEGT come from the germline V gene. CDR3 in DNA: TGTGCCAGCAGCCAGGGTCAGCCCCAGCATTTT. As protein: CASSQGQPQHF.

This chain uses TRBV20-1 with TRBJ2-3; 11 nucleotides line up with TRBD2. V shed 3 bases, J shed 4 bases, and the junction held 6 bases outside the gene matches. The CDR3 consists of 15 residues. The germline V gene encodes CDR1 DFQATT and CDR2 SNEGSKA (reference sequence). The CDR3 is CSASLAGGMPDTQYF. The CDR3 DNA reads as TGCAGTGCTAGCTTAGCGGGAGGGATGCCAGATACGCAGTATTTT.

The chain recombines TRBV6-2 or TRBV6-3 with TRBJ1-2; no clear D gene. CDR1 and CDR2 from the germline V gene are MNHEY and SVGEGT. This CDR3 has 14 residues. V lost 5 bases, J lost 1 base, and 11 bases lay in between. The CDR3 region is CASSPEGVNYGYTF. DNA for the CDR3: TGTGCCAGCAGTCCCGAGGGAGTTAACTATGGCTACACCTTC.

V and J are TRBV9 and TRBJ2-7; D possibly matches TRBD1 or TRBD2 (5 bases each). This CDR3 has 14 residues. Germline CDR1 and CDR2: SGDLS and YYNGEE. Trimming removed 0 bases from V and 3 bases from J, with 10 bases in between. In DNA form, the CDR3 reads TGTGCCAGCAGCGTAGGGGGGTTTGACTACGAGCAGTACTTC. Translation: CASSVGGFDYEQYF.

The CDR3 loop is CASKAGLADNEQYF. CDR3 DNA: TGTGCCAGCAAGGCGGGACTAGCGGACAATGAGCAGTACTTC. The gene calls are TRBV2 and TRBJ2-1, with 11 bases that match TRBD2. The better agreement between TRBJ2-7 and the DNA end casts doubt on the J call. Germline V gene data show CDR1 as SNHLY and CDR2 as FYNNEI. This CDR3 has 14 amino acids.

The V and J genes are TRBV21-1 and TRBJ2-5; the listed D gene, TRBD1, was not tested against the DNA. The tail of the sequence fits TRBJ2-7 better, so the J call may be wrong. TRBV21-1 is an annotated pseudogene. The CDR3 has 15 amino acids. The CDR3 spells CASSQTRGVKNEQYF. The DNA of the CDR3 is TGTGCCAGCAGCCAAACGAGGGGGGTTAAGAACGAGCAGTACTTC.

This clonotype appeared a few times. The rearrangement links TRBV7-9 to TRBJ2-7; no clear D. V lost 0 bases, J lost 6 bases, and 18 bases lay in between. The CDR3 consists of 16 residues. Germline V gene sequence: CDR1 SEHNR, CDR2 FQNEAQ (reference sequence). CDR3 region: CASSLAAPLDTTEQYF. CDR3 nucleotides: TGTGCCAGCAGCTTAGCGGCCCCTCTGGATACTACCGAGCAGTACTTC.

This rearrangement joins TRBV20-1 to TRBJ2-3; perhaps TRBD2 as D (6 bases). Germline V lookup: CDR1 DFQATT, CDR2 SNEGSKA (reference sequence). V gave up 4 bases and J gave up 3 bases, with 20 bases separating them. The CDR3 contains 16 residues. CDR3 in DNA: TGCAGTGCTACGTTAGCGGAAGGCCTAGGTACAGATACGCAGTATTTT. Encoded protein: CSATLAEGLGTDTQYF.

This clonotype has more than one count but fewer than ten. The chain uses TRBV6-6 and TRBJ2-7, with 7 bases matching TRBD1. The CDR3 runs 13 residues. The ends lost 5 bases at V and 4 bases at J; junction bases unmatched: 5. Germline lookup yields CDR1 MNHNY and CDR2 SVGAGI (reference sequence). The CDR3 loop is CASSGQELYEQYF. In nucleotides, the CDR3 is TGTGCCAGCAGTGGACAGGAACTATACGAGCAGTACTTC.

The chain joins TRBV28 to TRBJ1-2; D not resolved. The CDR3 contains 14 residues. V gave up 7 bases and J gave up 1 base, with 13 bases separating them. Germline V lookup: CDR1 MDHEN, CDR2 SYDVKM. CDR3 sequence reads: CASKTPSINYGYTF. CDR3 DNA: TGTGCCAGCAAGACCCCTAGCATTAACTATGGCTACACCTTC.

This clonotype was picked up a small number of times. The chain combines TRBV2 with TRBJ1-1; TRBD1 might be the D (5 bases). The ends were cut back, 8 bases at V and 3 bases at J, with 19 bases in the middle. The germline V gene encodes CDR1 SNHLY and CDR2 FYNNEI. The CDR3 has 15 amino acids. Here the CDR3 reads CASASRPGVDTEAFF. The CDR3 DNA sequence: TGTGCCAGCGCTTCACGTCCGGGGGTGGACACTGAAGCTTTCTTT.